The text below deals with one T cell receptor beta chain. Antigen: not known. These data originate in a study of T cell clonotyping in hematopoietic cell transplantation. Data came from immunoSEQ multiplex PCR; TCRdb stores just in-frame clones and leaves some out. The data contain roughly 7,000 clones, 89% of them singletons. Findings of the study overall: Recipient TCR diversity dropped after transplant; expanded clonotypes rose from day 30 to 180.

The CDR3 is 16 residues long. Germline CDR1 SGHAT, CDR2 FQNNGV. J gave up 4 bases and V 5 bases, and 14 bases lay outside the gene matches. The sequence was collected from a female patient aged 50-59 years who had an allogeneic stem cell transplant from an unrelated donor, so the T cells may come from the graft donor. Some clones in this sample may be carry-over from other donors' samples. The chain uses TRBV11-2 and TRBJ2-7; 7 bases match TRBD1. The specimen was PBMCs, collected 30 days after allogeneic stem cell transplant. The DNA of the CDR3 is TGTGCCAGCAGCCCTCAGACAGGGACGAAGTCTTACGAGCAGTACTTC. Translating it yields CASSPQTGTKSYEQYF.